The source of this T cell receptor beta chain is a study of sequential checkpoint blockade in melanoma. Background on the study: Randomization was 1:1 between first-line nivolumab→ipilimumab and ipilimumab→nivolumab. Twenty-two patients had matched tumor biopsies before treatment and at week 13 after nivolumab or ipilimumab alone.

The CDR3 has 16 residues. Germline V CDR1 and CDR2: SGHNT, YENEEA. The germline V and J ends were trimmed by 2 bases and 2 bases, with 14 bases remaining between them. Noted treatment: randomized to nivolumab then ipilimumab (arm A) or the reverse (arm B). Repertoires were generated with immunoSEQ multiplex PCR, while TCRdb's copy carries only in-frame clones and drops some. The table records 35,000 to 40,000 clones, more than 25% of them present only once. A few counts support this clone. The origin of this receptor is a human donor with melanoma. The sample here was tumor tissue (inferred from file names), taken from a patient given nivolumab and ipilimumab in sequence. The V and J genes are TRBV11-3 and TRBJ2-3; D is possibly TRBD1 (6 bases). CDR3: CASSLQGRYSTDTQYF. The CDR3 DNA reads as TGTGCCAGCAGCTTACAGGGGAGATATTCCACAGATACGCAGTATTTT.